Given below is one TCR beta chain in context. What it recognizes is unknown. These data belong to a study of shared clonotypes between healthy human individuals. The overall study: Researchers assigned three CD4 naive, three CD4 memory, two CD8 naive and one CD8 memory plate to each donor. General study results and limits: Only a few donors were included, so the genetic and exposure-history diversity represented was limited. Among the subsets, naive ones generally showed larger estimated richness than memory ones.

Naive CD4+ cells were CD45RA-selected; the remaining cells were memory. TCRdb's copy holds only in-frame clones and misses some; the assay was immunoSEQ multiplex PCR. The sample includes millions of clones, roughly 94% of them seen just once. V was shortened by 1 base and J by 0 bases, with 10 bases between the two germline ends. The CDR3 extends over 15 amino acids. CDR1 and CDR2 (germline): MGHRA, YSYEKL. Sequencing was carried out using naive CD4+ T cells sorted from blood. Subset described: CD45RA+ positively selected. The TCR comes from a man younger than 35 in good health. The rearrangement uses TRBV4-1 and TRBJ2-7; D gene uncertain. Written as DNA, the CDR3 is TGCGCCAGCAGCCAAGGCTTTGGTATCTCCTACGAGCAGTACTTC. Translated: CASSQGFGISYEQYF.